This T cell receptor (beta chain) originates from a study of metastatic and nonmetastatic thyroid tumors (TCRdb year 2020). Regarding the research as a whole: For patients with malignant and with benign thyroid disease, the researchers compared repertoires between peripheral blood samples and tumor or nodule tissue samples.

This clone was seen repeatedly, ten times or more. Its cognate antigen has yet to be identified. There are no base qualities to consult, and no much larger clone falls within one base. Receptors were amplified or captured by PCR. The sequencing machine was an Illumina HiSeq 4000. High-throughput sequencing was used to profile the CDR3 region of the TCR beta-chain in every patient. From the authors' description of their analysis: The researchers built a classifier to tell apart papillary thyroid cancer patients with distant metastasis, based on CDR3 differences among clinicopathological groups. Repertoire diversity was assessed with the Shannon index, and tumor-blood repertoire similarity with the Morisita-Horn index. The public reads were run again by TCRdb, first through fastp at Q25 and then through MiXCR, and only productive beta chains were kept. The V and J calls were not made by the authors but by TCRdb's processing. For this sample the table gives about 29,000 clones, of which roughly 15% were detected only once. Roughly 4.2% of the sample comes from the top ten.

Overall study results and their limits: TCR beta diversity was reported as significantly higher in malignant tumors than in benign nodules, in both blood and tumor samples.

Trimming takes 0 bases from V and 6 bases from J, and the germline ends sit 6 bases apart. Spanning cysteine to phenylalanine, the CDR3 consists of 13 amino acids. The kept DNA is CDR3 alone, 39 bases in frame from the first base. CDR1 and CDR2 are read off the germline V gene (reference sequence) as MNHEY and SMNVEV. No treatment had been received by any patient before thyroid surgery. Using T-cell receptor beta sequencing, the study looked back at clinical samples from patients collected from about 2011 to 2019. Sequencing was done on a sample of blood. The receptor was derived from a female donor with papillary thyroid cancer or a benign thyroid nodule (not recorded which). Some clones in this sample may be carry-over from other donors' samples. Recombination joined TRBV27 with TRBJ2-1; no D gene is confidently identified. The sequenced DNA is TGTGCCAGCAGTTTATCCCATCGCAATGAGCAGTTCTTC. Translated, it reads CASSLSHRNEQFF.